The rows below give T cell receptor beta chains drawn from one sample of a study of PD-L1 blockade in urothelial cancer. Assay: immunoSEQ multiplex PCR; the TCRdb copy retains only in-frame clones and omits some. The sample contains roughly 63,000 clones, 65% to 90% of which appear only once. The sequencing here drew on PBMCs, taken around atezolizumab (anti-PD-L1) treatment. Source of these receptors: a man between 65 and 85 years old with urothelial cancer. Each CDR3 is given with its conserved first and last residue. A D gene is named only where the DNA matches it firmly. Part of the rows lack a size; the others show once, few, many or a class for expanded clones.

v_call: TRBV9; d_call: .; j_call: TRBJ2-3; clone_size: .; cdr3_nt: TGTGCCAGCAGCGTCGGACAGGCGGGGGATACGCAGTATTTT; cdr3_aa: CASSVGQAGDTQYF
v_call: TRBV29-1; d_call: TRBD2; j_call: TRBJ2-7; clone_size: .; cdr3_nt: TGCAGCGTTGGACGCGGACTAGCGGACTACGAGCAGTACTTC; cdr3_aa: CSVGRGLADYEQYF
v_call: TRBV7-2; d_call: .; j_call: TRBJ2-1; clone_size: .; cdr3_nt: TGTGCCAGCAGCTTCGGGTTGTATGAGAATGAGCAGTTCTTC; cdr3_aa: CASSFGLYENEQFF
v_call: TRBV11-2; d_call: .; j_call: TRBJ2-3; clone_size: once; cdr3_nt: TGTGCCAGCAGCTCCCTTCACGGGAGTACAGATACGCAGTATTTT; cdr3_aa: CASSSLHGSTDTQYF
v_call: TRBV7-2; d_call: .; j_call: TRBJ2-2; clone_size: .; cdr3_nt: TGTGCCAGCAGCCGAGTGGGCAGCTGGAACGGGGAGCTGTTTTTT; cdr3_aa: CASSRVGSWNGELFF
v_call: TRBV11-3; d_call: TRBD1; j_call: TRBJ2-1; clone_size: .; cdr3_nt: TGTGCCAGCAGCTCGGACAGGGGGTTCAACAATGAGCAGTTCTTC; cdr3_aa: CASSSDRGFNNEQFF
v_call: TRBV10-3; d_call: .; j_call: TRBJ1-2; clone_size: .; cdr3_nt: TGTGCCATCCGGGGGGAGCAGCTCTATGGCTACACCTTC; cdr3_aa: CAIRGEQLYGYTF
v_call: TRBV29-1; d_call: TRBD1; j_call: TRBJ2-2; clone_size: .; cdr3_nt: TGCAGCGTGGGGACAGAGAACACCGGGGAGCTGTTTTTT; cdr3_aa: CSVGTENTGELFF
v_call: TRBV19; d_call: TRBD2; j_call: TRBJ2-5; clone_size: .; cdr3_nt: TGTGCCAGTAGTATTGGGGGCGGGAGGGAAGAGACCCAGTACTTC; cdr3_aa: CASSIGGGREETQYF
v_call: TRBV5-6; d_call: TRBD1; j_call: TRBJ1-4; clone_size: .; cdr3_nt: TGTGCCAGCAGCCGAGGACAGGGGGCTAGGGAAAAACTGTTTTTT; cdr3_aa: CASSRGQGAREKLFF
v_call: TRBV30; d_call: .; j_call: TRBJ2-2; clone_size: once; cdr3_nt: TGTGCCTGGAGCTCGGGACACGACACCGGGGAGCTGTTTTTT; cdr3_aa: CAWSSGHDTGELFF
v_call: TRBV7-2; d_call: .; j_call: TRBJ2-7; clone_size: .; cdr3_nt: TGTGCCAGCAGCTTAGGGTCAGCGGAGAATCTCTACGAGCAGTACTTC; cdr3_aa: CASSLGSAENLYEQYF
v_call: TRBV19; d_call: .; j_call: TRBJ1-5; clone_size: .; cdr3_nt: TGTGCCAGTAGCGCGGGGGGGCCGGTCAATCAGCCCCAGCATTTT; cdr3_aa: CASSAGGPVNQPQHF
v_call: TRBV6-1; d_call: TRBD1; j_call: TRBJ1-1; clone_size: .; cdr3_nt: TGTGCCAGCAGTGGGGGACAGGGGATCACTGAAGCTTTCTTT; cdr3_aa: CASSGGQGITEAFF
v_call: TRBV9; d_call: .; j_call: TRBJ2-3; clone_size: .; cdr3_nt: TGTGCCAGCAGCCCGAGGGGGGGGGCGAGCACAGATACGCAGTATTTT; cdr3_aa: CASSPRGGASTDTQYF
v_call: TRBV7-7; d_call: TRBD1; j_call: TRBJ2-5; clone_size: .; cdr3_nt: TGTGCTAGCAGCCTATCGACAGGGGAGACCCAGTACTTC; cdr3_aa: CASSLSTGETQYF
v_call: TRBV7-7; d_call: TRBD1; j_call: TRBJ1-2; clone_size: .; cdr3_nt: TGTGCTAGCAGCCGTCCCGGGACAGGGGACTATGGCTACACCTTC; cdr3_aa: CASSRPGTGDYGYTF
v_call: TRBV30; d_call: TRBD2; j_call: TRBJ2-3; clone_size: .; cdr3_nt: TGTGCCTGGACCCGGACTAGCGGGAGAACAGATACGCAGTATTTT; cdr3_aa: CAWTRTSGRTDTQYF
v_call: TRBV2; d_call: TRBD2; j_call: TRBJ2-5; clone_size: once; cdr3_nt: TGTGCCAGCAGTGATAGCGGGAGAGTAGAGACCCAGTACTTC; cdr3_aa: CASSDSGRVETQYF
v_call: TRBV19; d_call: .; j_call: TRBJ2-1; clone_size: .; cdr3_nt: TGTGCCAGTAGCCAAAATGAGCAGTTCTTC; cdr3_aa: CASSQNEQFF
v_call: TRBV7-6; d_call: TRBD2; j_call: TRBJ2-1; clone_size: .; cdr3_nt: TGTGCCAGCAGCTTAGTCGGGGGGGGACTAGCTATCTACAATGAGCAGTTCTTC; cdr3_aa: CASSLVGGGLAIYNEQFF
v_call: TRBV5-1; d_call: .; j_call: TRBJ2-6; clone_size: .; cdr3_nt: TGCGCCAGCAGCGCCTATCTCTCGGTTGGGGCCAACGTCCTGACTTTC; cdr3_aa: CASSAYLSVGANVLTF
v_call: TRBV6-1; d_call: .; j_call: TRBJ1-2; clone_size: .; cdr3_nt: TGTGCCAGCAGTGAAATGACAGTAAACTATGGCTACACCTTC; cdr3_aa: CASSEMTVNYGYTF
v_call: TRBV9; d_call: .; j_call: TRBJ2-2; clone_size: .; cdr3_nt: TGTGCCAGCAGCGTAGGCGGACTCCCGAACACCGGGGAGCTGTTTTTT; cdr3_aa: CASSVGGLPNTGELFF